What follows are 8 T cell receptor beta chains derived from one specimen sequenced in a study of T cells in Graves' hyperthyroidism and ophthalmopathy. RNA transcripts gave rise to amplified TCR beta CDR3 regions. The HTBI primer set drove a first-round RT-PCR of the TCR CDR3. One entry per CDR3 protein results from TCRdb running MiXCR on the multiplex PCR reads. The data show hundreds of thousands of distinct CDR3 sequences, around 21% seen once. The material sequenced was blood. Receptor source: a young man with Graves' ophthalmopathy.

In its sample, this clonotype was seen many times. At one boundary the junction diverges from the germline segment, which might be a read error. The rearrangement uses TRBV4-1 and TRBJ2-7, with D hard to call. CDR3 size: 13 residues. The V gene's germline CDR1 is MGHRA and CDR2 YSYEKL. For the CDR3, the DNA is TGTGCCAGCAGCCAGGACCTCTCCTACGAGCAGTACTTC. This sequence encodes CASSQDLSYEQYF.

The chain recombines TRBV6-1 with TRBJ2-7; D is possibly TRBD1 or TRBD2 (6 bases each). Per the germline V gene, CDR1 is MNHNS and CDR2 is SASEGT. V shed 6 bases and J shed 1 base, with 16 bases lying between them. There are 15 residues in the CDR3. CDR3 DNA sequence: TGTGCCAGCAGCCCTTCGGGGGCAGGTTCCTACGAGCAGTACTTC. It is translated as CASSPSGAGSYEQYF.

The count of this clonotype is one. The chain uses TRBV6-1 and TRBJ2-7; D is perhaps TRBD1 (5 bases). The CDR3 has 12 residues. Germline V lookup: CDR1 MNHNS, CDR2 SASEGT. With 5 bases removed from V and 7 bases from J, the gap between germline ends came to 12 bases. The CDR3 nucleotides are TGTGCCAGCAGTAGGGGTCCTGGAGAGCAGTACTTC. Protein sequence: CASSRGPGEQYF.

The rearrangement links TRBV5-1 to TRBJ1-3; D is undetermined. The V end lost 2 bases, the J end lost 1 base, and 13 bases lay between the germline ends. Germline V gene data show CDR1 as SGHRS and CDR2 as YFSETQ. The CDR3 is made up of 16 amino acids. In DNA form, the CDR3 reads TGCGCCAGCAGCTTAAATGAGCCGAAGTCTGGAAACACCATATATTTT. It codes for CASSLNEPKSGNTIYF.

The CDR3 spells CASSHPGQGAFSEKLFF. The CDR3 DNA sequence: TGTGCCAGCAGCCACCCGGGACAGGGGGCTTTTAGTGAAAAACTGTTTTTT. This sequence joins TRBV2 and TRBJ1-4; 12 bases are a match to TRBD1. The CDR3 has 17 amino acids. Germline values: CDR1 SNHLY, CDR2 FYNNEI. The J segment lost 7 bases and the V segment lost 6 bases, leaving 12 bases of the junction unmatched.

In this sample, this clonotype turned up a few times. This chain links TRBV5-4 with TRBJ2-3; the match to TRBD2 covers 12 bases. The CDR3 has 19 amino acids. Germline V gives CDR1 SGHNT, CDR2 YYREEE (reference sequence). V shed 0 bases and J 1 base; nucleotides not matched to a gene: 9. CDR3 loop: CASSLAGASGRARTDTQYF. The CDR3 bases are TGTGCCAGCAGCTTGGCCGGGGCTAGCGGGAGGGCCCGCACAGATACGCAGTATTTT. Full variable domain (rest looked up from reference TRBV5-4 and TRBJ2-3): ETGVTQSPTHLIKTRGQQVTLRCSSQSGHNTVSWYQQALGQGPQFIFQYYREEENGRGNFPPRFSGLQFPNYSSELNVNALELDDSALYLCASSLAGASGRARTDTQYFGPGTRLTVL.

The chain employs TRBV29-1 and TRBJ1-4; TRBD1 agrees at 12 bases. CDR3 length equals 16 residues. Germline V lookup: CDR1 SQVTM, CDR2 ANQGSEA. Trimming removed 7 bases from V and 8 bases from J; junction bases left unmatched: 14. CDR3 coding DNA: TGCAGCGCAACCGGGACAGGGGGCGCGAGTTGGGAAAAACTGTTTTTT. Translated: CSATGTGGASWEKLFF.

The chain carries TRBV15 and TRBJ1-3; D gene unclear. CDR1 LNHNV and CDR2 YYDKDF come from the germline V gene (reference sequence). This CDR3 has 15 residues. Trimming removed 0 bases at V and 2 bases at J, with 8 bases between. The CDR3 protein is CATSRDKAAGNTIYF. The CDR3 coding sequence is TGTGCCACCAGCAGAGACAAGGCAGCTGGAAACACCATATATTTT.